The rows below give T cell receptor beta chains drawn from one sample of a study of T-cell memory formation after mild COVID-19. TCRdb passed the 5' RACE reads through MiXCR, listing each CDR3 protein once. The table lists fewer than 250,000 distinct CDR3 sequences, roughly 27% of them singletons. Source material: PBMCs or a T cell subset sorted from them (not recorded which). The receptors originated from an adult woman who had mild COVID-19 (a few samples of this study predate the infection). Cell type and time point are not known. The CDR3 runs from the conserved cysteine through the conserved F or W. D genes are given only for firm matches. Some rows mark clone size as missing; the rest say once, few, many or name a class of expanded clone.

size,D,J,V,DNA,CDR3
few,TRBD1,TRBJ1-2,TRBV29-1,TGCAGCGTTGGACAGGGGAACTATGGCTACACCTTC,CSVGQGNYGYTF
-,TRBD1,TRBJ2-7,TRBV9,TGTGCCAGCAGCGTAGGGACAGGGTTGGCCTACGAGCAGTACTTC,CASSVGTGLAYEQYF
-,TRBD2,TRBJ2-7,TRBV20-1,TGCAGTGCTCCATTACTTGCGGGAGAGTACTACGAGCAGTACTTC,CSAPLLAGEYYEQYF
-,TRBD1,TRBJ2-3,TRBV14,TGTGCCAGCAGCCCGCCAGGACAGGGCATTGCAGATACGCAGTATTTT,CASSPPGQGIADTQYF
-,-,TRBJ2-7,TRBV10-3,TGTGCCATCAGTCGACAGGACTACGAGCAGTACTTC,CAISRQDYEQYF
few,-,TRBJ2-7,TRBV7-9,TGTGCCAGCAGCTTAGCAGAGGGATCGAAAGAGCAGTACTTC,CASSLAEGSKEQYF
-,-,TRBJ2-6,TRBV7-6,TGTGCCAGCAGCTTTTTATTGGGTAGCGACGTCCTGACTTTC,CASSFLLGSDVLTF
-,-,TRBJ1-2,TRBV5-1,TGCGCCAGCAGCCCCGACAAGGTCGGTGGCTACACCTTC,CASSPDKVGGYTF
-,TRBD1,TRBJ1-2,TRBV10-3,TGTGCCATCAGTATACAGGGGGCAAGTGTACTTACCAACTATGGCTACACCTTC,CAISIQGASVLTNYGYTF
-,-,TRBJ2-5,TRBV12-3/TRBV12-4,TGTGCCAGCAGCCTCGGCTGGGGGGAGACCCAGTACTTC,CASSLGWGETQYF
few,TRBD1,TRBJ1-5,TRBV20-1,TGCAGTGCTAGAACAGGGGGGATTACTAATCAGCCCCAGCATTTT,CSARTGGITNQPQHF
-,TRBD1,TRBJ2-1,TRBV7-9,TGTGCCAGCAGCTTCTGTTGCGAGACAGGGCGCCCCGGGAACTCCTACAATGAGCAGTTCTTC,CASSFCCETGRPGNSYNEQFF
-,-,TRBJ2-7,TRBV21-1,TGTGCCAGCAGCAACGTTCCCCAGGACGAGCAGTACTTC,CASSNVPQDEQYF
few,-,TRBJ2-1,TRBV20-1,TGCAGTGCTAGCGACATGTCAGGGAAACCTTACAATGAGCAGTTCTTC,CSASDMSGKPYNEQFF
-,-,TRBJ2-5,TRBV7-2,TGTGCCAGCAGCTCCCCCTCGTGGGTAGCGGAAGAAGAGACCCAGTACTTC,CASSSPSWVAEEETQYF
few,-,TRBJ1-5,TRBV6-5,TGTGCCAGCAGAAGGGACGGCAATCAGCCCCAGCATTTT,CASRRDGNQPQHF
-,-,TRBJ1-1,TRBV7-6,TGTGCCAGCAGTCTCGGAGGGGGAACGACCATTGGGGCTTTCTTT,CASSLGGGTTIGAFF
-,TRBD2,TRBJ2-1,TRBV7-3,TGTGCCAGCAGCTTAGGGGATAGCGGGGGGAACAATGAGCAGTTCTTC,CASSLGDSGGNNEQFF
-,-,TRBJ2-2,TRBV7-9,TGTGCCACCCGAACCGGGGAGCTGTTTTTT,CATRTGELFF
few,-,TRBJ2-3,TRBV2,TGTGCCAGCAGTGAACACAATACGCAGTATTTT,CASSEHNTQYF
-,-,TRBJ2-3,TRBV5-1,TGCGCCAGCAGCTTCGGGGGCTCGGCAGATACGCAGTATTTT,CASSFGGSADTQYF
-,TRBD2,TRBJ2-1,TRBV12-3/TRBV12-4,TGTGCCAGCAGTTTAACTAGCGGGGGGGTAGATGAGCAGTTCTTC,CASSLTSGGVDEQFF
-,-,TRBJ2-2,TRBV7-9,TGTGCCAGCAGCTTTGGGGGCTCCTACACCGGGGAGCTGTTTTTT,CASSFGGSYTGELFF
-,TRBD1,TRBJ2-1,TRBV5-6,TGTGCCAGCAGCTCCGGACAGGGCTCCTACAATGAGCAGTTCTTC,CASSSGQGSYNEQFF
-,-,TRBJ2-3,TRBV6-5,TGTGCCAGCAGTTACGAGAACCCTAGCACAGATACGCAGTATTTT,CASSYENPSTDTQYF
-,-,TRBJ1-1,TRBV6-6,TGTGCCAGCATGGGGTATACTGAAGCTTTCTTT,CASMGYTEAFF
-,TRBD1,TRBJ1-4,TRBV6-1,TGTGCCAGCAGTGGGGGACAGTATAATGAAAAACTGTTTTTT,CASSGGQYNEKLFF
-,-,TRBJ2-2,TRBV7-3,TGTGCCAGCAGCTTAAACCAGGGAACCGGGGAGCTGTTTTTT,CASSLNQGTGELFF
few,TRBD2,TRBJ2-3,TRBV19,TGTGCCAGCGGACTAGCGGGCACAGATACGCAGTATTTT,CASGLAGTDTQYF
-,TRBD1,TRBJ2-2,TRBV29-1,TGCAGCGTGTCGACAGGGGATGGCGGGGAGCTGTTTTTT,CSVSTGDGGELFF
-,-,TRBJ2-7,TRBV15,TGTGCCACCAGCAGCCCCTCTAGGGCTATGGGGGAGCAGTACTTC,CATSSPSRAMGEQYF
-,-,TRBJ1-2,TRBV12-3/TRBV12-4,TGTGCCAGCAGTTACCTAGCTAACTATGGCTACACCTTC,CASSYLANYGYTF
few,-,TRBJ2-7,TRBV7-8,TGTGCCAGCAACCTCTACGAGCAGTACTTC,CASNLYEQYF
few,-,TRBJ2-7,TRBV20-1,TGCAGTGCTAGCAGGCACGTAGCAGTTCTCGAGCAGTACTTC,CSASRHVAVLEQYF
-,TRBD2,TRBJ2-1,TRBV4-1,TGCGCCAGCAGCCAAGACCCTAGCGGGGGGGCCTACAATGAGCAGTTCTTC,CASSQDPSGGAYNEQFF
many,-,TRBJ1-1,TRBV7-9,TGTGCCAGCAGCTTACGGGTCGATTGGCTAGCGAACACTGAAGCTTTCTTT,CASSLRVDWLANTEAFF
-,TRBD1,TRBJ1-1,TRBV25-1,TGTGCCAGCAGCGTTACAGGGGGCACTGAAGCTTTCTTT,CASSVTGGTEAFF
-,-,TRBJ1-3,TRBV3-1,TGTGCCAGCAGCCCCAGCCGCCGCGACTCTGGAAACACCATATATTTT,CASSPSRRDSGNTIYF
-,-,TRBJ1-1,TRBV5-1,TGCGCCAGCAGCTTGTCGGGACAAAGGAACACTGAAGCTTTCTTT,CASSLSGQRNTEAFF
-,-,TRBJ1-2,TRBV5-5,TGTGCCAGCCGGGACCCGCTGAACTATGGCTACACCTTC,CASRDPLNYGYTF
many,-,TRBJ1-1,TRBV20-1,TGCAGTGCTAGTGTCAAGAACACTGAAGCTTTCTTT,CSASVKNTEAFF
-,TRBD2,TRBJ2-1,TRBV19,TGTGCCAGTAGTACGGGGACTAGCGGGAGGAATGAGCAGTTCTTC,CASSTGTSGRNEQFF